This T cell receptor (beta chain) was sequenced for a study of blood T cell repertoires in COVID-19. Background on the study: The origin of the acute and convalescent COVID-19 samples was the United States, Italy and Spain.

Authors' analysis steps: Amplification from reference gene primers served as the basis for estimated nucleated cell counts. Sequencing was performed with immunoSEQ multiplex PCR; in TCRdb, only in-frame clones are kept and a portion is missing. D and trimming come from the DNA, and the V and J calls and clone size come from that table. In the table there are about 350,000 clones, approximately 86% of which are singletons. Seattle enrolled patients during active infection and tracked them longitudinally. CDR1 and CDR2 from the germline V gene are SGHVS and FNYEAQ. This CDR3 is 16 amino acids long. Trimming shortened V by 0 bases and J by 1 base, and 9 bases separated the two germline ends.

The sequencing sample was made of peripheral blood. The source is an older woman with COVID-19, enrolled during active disease. V is TRBV7-6 and J is TRBJ2-2, with unresolved D. CDR3 residues: CASSLALWQNTGELFF. The DNA of the CDR3 is TGTGCCAGCAGCTTAGCGCTTTGGCAGAACACCGGGGAGCTGTTTTTT.